This T cell receptor (beta chain) comes out of a study of T cell responses to AZD1222 COVID-19 vaccine. TCRdb keeps only in-frame clones here, not all; method: immunoSEQ multiplex PCR. The sample lists 150,000 to 200,000 clones; 85% to 95% were seen once. In regard to this clone: The antigen is not known.

This CDR3 has 14 amino acids. Per the germline V gene, CDR1 is MNHEY and CDR2 is SMNVEV (reference sequence). V lost 6 bases and J 6 bases, leaving 17 bases between the germline ends. Broader study findings: Most donors were white British and more were female, and clonal diversity was possibly underestimated.

This rearrangement joins TRBV27 to TRBJ1-2; maybe TRBD1 (5 bases). The receptor's source is an adult in good health. The specimen comprised peripheral blood, sampled on day 0 of AZD1222 vaccination. For the CDR3, the DNA is TGTGCCAGCAGGCAAAGGGGTGCCGTGGATGGCTACACCTTC. Translation gives CASRQRGAVDGYTF.